This entry lists 4 T cell receptor beta chains sequenced from one sample in a study of cytomegalovirus exposure and HLA in healthy donors. Use of 60 Vbeta and 13 Jbeta primers characterized the PCR. Profiled with immunoSEQ multiplex PCR; TCRdb holds only in-frame clones, not every one. The ten top clones account for approximately 1.5%, within a sample of about 130,000 clones. Sequenced: PBMCs. Receptors originate from a woman aged 40-49 years in good health and CMV-seronegative.

The V call is TRBV7-8, the J call TRBJ2-1, with 11 bases that match TRBD2. There are 16 residues in the CDR3. The V gene end was trimmed by 2 bases and the J gene end by 12 bases; junction bases not matched to a gene: 12. Germline lookup yields CDR1 SGHVS and CDR2 FQNEAQ. For the CDR3, the DNA is TGTGCCAGCAGCTTACTCGGGACTAGCGGTAGAAGGCGGCAGTTCTTC. Protein product: CASSLLGTSGRRRQFF.

The V and J genes are TRBV5-1 and TRBJ1-2; 10 nucleotides line up with TRBD1. CDR1 is SGHRS and CDR2 is YFSETQ in the germline V gene. With 3 bases clipped from V and 6 bases from J, the junction kept 5 bases outside the gene matches. The length of the CDR3 is 14 residues. The CDR3 spells CASSSGGQGNGYTF. The CDR3 region has the DNA TGCGCCAGCAGCTCAGGGGGACAGGGGAATGGCTACACCTTC.

The gene calls are TRBV5-1 and TRBJ2-4, with D perhaps TRBD1 (6 bases). Germline loops: CDR1 SGHRS, CDR2 YFSETQ. There are 12 residues in the CDR3. V lost 9 bases and J lost 9, with 16 bases in between. DNA for the CDR3: TGCGCCACCCGGGACAAAACTGGCATTCAGTACTTC. It is translated as CATRDKTGIQYF.

The chain joins TRBV2 to TRBJ2-7; D is unclear. This CDR3 has 13 amino acids. Germline CDR1 SNHLY, CDR2 FYNNEI. Trimming cost V 8 bases and J 0 bases, with 11 bases left between them. DNA for the CDR3: TGTGCCAGCGGAGCTATATCCTCCTACGAGCAGTACTTC. Its translation: CASGAISSYEQYF. The variable domain in full, completed from reference TRBV2 and TRBJ2-7, reads EPEVTQTPSHQVTQMGQEVILRCVPISNHLYFYWYRQILGQKVEFLVSFYNNEISEKSEIFDDQFSVERPDGSNFTLKIRSTKLEDSAMYFCASGAISSYEQYFGPGTRLTVT.